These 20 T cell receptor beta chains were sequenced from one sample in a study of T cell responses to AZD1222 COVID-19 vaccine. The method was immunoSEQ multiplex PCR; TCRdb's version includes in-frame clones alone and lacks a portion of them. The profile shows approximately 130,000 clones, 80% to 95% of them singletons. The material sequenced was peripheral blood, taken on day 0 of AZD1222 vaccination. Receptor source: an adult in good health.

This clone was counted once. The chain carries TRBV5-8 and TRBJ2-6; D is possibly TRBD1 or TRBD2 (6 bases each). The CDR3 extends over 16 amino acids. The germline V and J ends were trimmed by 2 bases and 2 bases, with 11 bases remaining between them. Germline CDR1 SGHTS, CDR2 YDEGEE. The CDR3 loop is CASSFPGATGANVLTF. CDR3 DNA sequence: TGTGCCAGCAGCTTCCCGGGGGCGACTGGGGCCAACGTCCTGACTTTC.

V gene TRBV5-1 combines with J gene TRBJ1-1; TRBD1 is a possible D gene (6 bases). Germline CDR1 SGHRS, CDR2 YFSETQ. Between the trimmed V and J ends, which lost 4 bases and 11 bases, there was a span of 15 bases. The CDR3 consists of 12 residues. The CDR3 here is CASSPGGGPAFF. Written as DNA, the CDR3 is TGCGCCAGCAGCCCCGGAGGGGGGCCCGCTTTCTTT.

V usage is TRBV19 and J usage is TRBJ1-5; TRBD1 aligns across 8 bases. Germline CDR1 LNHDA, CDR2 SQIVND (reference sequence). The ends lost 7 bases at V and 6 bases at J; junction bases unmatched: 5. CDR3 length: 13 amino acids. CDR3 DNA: TGTGCCAGTATGGACAGGGACCTTCAGCCCCAGCATTTT. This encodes CASMDRDLQPQHF. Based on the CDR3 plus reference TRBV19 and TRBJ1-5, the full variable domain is DGGITQSPKYLFRKEGQNVTLSCEQNLNHDAMYWYRQDPGQGLRLIYYSQIVNDFQKGDIAEGYSVSREKKESFPLTVTSAQKNPTAFYLCASMDRDLQPQHFGDGTRLSIL.

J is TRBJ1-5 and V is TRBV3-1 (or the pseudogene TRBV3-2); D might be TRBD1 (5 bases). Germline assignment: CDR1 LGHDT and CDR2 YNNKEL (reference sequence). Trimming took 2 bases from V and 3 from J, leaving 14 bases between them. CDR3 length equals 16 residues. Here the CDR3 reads CASSQTDNRNNQPQHF. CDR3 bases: TGTGCCAGCAGCCAAACCGACAACAGGAACAATCAGCCCCAGCATTTT.

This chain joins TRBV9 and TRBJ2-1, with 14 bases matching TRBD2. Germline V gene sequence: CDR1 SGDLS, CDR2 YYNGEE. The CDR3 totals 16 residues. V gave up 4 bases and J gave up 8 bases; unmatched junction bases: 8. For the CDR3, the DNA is TGTGCCAGCAGCTTCCCGACTAGCGGGAGGGCCTATGAGCAGTTCTTC. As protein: CASSFPTSGRAYEQFF.

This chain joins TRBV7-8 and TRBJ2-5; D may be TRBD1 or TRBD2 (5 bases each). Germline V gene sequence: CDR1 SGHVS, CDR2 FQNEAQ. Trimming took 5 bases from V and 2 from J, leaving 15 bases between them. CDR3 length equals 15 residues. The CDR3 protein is CASSRDRGPQETQYF. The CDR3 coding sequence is TGTGCCAGCAGCCGCGACCGGGGACCTCAAGAGACCCAGTACTTC.

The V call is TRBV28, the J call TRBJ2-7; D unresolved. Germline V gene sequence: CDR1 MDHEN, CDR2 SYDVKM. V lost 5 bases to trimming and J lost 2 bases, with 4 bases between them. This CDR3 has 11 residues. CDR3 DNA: TGTGCCAGCAGTCCCGCCTACGAGCAGTACTTC. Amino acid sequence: CASSPAYEQYF.

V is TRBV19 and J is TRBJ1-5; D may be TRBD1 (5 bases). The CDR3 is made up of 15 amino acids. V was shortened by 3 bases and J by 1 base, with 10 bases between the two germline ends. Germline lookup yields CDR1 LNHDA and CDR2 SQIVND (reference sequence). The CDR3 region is CASSIRGFSNQPQHF. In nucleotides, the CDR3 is TGTGCCAGTAGTATCCGGGGGTTCAGCAATCAGCCCCAGCATTTT.

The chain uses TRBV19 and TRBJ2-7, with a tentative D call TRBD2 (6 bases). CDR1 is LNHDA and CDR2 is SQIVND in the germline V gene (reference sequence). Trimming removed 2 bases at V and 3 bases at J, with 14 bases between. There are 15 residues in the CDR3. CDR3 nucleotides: TGTGCCAGTAGTATAAGGTCCGGGGGACTCTACGAGCAGTACTTC. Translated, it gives CASSIRSGGLYEQYF.

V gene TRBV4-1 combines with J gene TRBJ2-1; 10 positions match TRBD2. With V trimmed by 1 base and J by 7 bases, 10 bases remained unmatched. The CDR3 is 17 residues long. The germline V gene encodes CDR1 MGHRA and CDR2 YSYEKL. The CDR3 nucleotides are TGCGCCAGCAGCCAAGTTAGAGGGACTAGCGCGGGGAATGAGCAGTTCTTC. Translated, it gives CASSQVRGTSAGNEQFF.

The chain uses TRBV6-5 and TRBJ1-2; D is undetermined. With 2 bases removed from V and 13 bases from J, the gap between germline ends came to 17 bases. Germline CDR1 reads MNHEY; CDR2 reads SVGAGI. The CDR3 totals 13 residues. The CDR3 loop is CASSYPEDPRLTF. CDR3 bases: TGTGCCAGCAGTTACCCGGAGGACCCTCGACTCACCTTC.

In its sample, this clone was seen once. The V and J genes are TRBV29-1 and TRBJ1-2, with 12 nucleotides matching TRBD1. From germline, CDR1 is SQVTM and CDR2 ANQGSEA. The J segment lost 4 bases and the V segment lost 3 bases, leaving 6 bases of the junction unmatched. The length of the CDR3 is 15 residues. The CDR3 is CSVDAGTGGAYGYTF. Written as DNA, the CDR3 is TGCAGCGTTGATGCCGGGACAGGGGGCGCCTATGGCTACACCTTC.

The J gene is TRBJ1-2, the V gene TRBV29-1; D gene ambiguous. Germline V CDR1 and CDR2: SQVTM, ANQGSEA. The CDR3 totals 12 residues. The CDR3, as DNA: TGCAGTGTTAGTGGGAGTAACTATGGCTACACCTTC. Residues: CSVSGSNYGYTF.

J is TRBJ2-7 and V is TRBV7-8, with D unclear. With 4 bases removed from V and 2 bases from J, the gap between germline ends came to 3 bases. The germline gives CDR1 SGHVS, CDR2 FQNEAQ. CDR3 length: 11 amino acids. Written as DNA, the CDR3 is TGTGCCAGCAGCTCGGCCTACGAGCAGTACTTC. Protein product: CASSSAYEQYF. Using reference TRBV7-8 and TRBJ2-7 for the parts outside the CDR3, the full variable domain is GAGVSQSPRYKVAKRGQDVALRCDPISGHVSLFWYQQALGQGPEFLTYFQNEAQLDKSGLPSDRFFAERPEGSVSTLKIQRTQQEDSAVYLCASSSAYEQYFGPGTRLTVT.

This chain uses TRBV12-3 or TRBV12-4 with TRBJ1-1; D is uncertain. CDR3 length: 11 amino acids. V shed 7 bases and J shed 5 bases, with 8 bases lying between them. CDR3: CASILGTEAFF. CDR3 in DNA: TGTGCCAGCATCCTCGGGACTGAAGCTTTCTTT.

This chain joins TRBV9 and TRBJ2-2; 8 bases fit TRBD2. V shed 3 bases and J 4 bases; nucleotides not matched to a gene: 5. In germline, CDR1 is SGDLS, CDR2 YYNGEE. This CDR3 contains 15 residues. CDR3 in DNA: TGTGCCAGCAGCGGATGGGCGGGAGGCACCGGGGAGCTGTTTTTT. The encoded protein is CASSGWAGGTGELFF.

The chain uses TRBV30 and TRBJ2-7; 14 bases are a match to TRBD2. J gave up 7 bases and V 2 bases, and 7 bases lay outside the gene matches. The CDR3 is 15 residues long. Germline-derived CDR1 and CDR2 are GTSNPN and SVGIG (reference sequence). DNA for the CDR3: TGTGCCTGGAGTTGGAAGGGACTAGCGGGAGATGAGCAGTACTTC. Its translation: CAWSWKGLAGDEQYF.

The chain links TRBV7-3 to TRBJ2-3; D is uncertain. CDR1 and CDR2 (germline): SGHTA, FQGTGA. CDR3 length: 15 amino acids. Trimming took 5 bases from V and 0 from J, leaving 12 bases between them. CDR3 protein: CASSPKAASTDTQYF. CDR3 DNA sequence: TGTGCCAGCAGCCCCAAGGCCGCGAGCACAGATACGCAGTATTTT.

The DNA for the CDR3 is TGTGCCAGTAGTATCCTGGGTTGGGGGTCAGGGAGGCCCCTTTATCGTCAGCCCCAGCATTTT. Protein product: CASSILGWGSGRPLYRQPQHF. The gene calls are TRBV19 and TRBJ1-5; D might be TRBD1 (5 bases). This CDR3 contains 21 residues. V lost 3 bases, J lost 6 bases, and 33 bases lay in between. From germline, CDR1 is LNHDA and CDR2 SQIVND (reference sequence).

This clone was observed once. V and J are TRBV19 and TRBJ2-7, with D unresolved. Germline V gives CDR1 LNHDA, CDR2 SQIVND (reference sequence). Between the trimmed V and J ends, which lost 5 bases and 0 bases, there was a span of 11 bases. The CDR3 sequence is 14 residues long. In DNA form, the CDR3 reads TGTGCCAGTAGTCCCGACGTTTTCTCCTACGAGCAGTACTTC. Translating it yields CASSPDVFSYEQYF.